These 25 T cell receptor beta chains were sequenced from one sample in a study of regulatory T cells in long-lasting Graves disease. According to the study, TCR beta libraries were built with iRepertoire HTBI primers and CDR3-region Arm-PCR. TCRdb re-derived calls from the multiplex PCR reads in MiXCR, one entry per CDR3 protein. The sample has roughly 430,000 distinct CDR3 sequences; around 15% are singletons. As to time point: newly diagnosed GD, antithyroid drugs for less than 3 months. PBMC RNA served as the TCR library source. The sample was also linked to a second study, of T cells in Graves' hyperthyroidism and ophthalmopathy.

The specimen was peripheral blood mononuclear cells (PBMCs), collected at new diagnosis, from a patient treated with antithyroid drugs. These receptors all stem from a woman younger than 45 with Graves disease.

To note about this clonotype: This could be a read error, since a much larger clone is one nucleotide away. The chain uses TRBV6-2 or TRBV6-3 and TRBJ1-1, with 7 bases fitting TRBD1. The germline gives CDR1 MNHEY, CDR2 SVGEGT. Losses at the gene ends were 5 bases for V and 5 bases for J; bases not matched to a gene: 11. The CDR3 is 15 amino acids. CDR3 sequence (DNA): TGTGCCAGCAGTCGATTGACGGGACAGTGGACTGAAGCTTTCTTT. The encoded protein is CASSRLTGQWTEAFF.

This clonotype has ten or more counts. The V call is TRBV20-1, the J call TRBJ2-5; tentatively, D is TRBD2 (5 bases). The CDR3 is made up of 11 amino acids. V was pared by 0 bases and J by 9 bases, with 8 bases between. Germline V lookup: CDR1 DFQATT, CDR2 SNEGSKA (reference sequence). The CDR3 is CSARERTAQYF. DNA of the CDR3: TGCAGTGCTAGAGAGAGGACTGCCCAGTACTTC.

This chain links TRBV12-3 or TRBV12-4 with TRBJ1-2; no clear D. V lost 5 bases to trimming and J lost 7 bases, with 8 bases between them. This CDR3 contains 11 residues. CDR3 in DNA: TGTGCCAGCAGTCGGGAGGCTGGCTACACCTTC. Residues: CASSREAGYTF.

This clonotype was observed at least ten times. The genes are TRBV19 and TRBJ2-1; 11 bases agree with TRBD2. Germline V CDR1 and CDR2: LNHDA, SQIVND (reference sequence). The CDR3 is 15 residues long. J lost 5 bases, V lost 9 bases, and 9 bases had no gene match. CDR3 region: CARGPGLAENNEQFF. DNA of the CDR3: TGTGCCAGAGGGCCGGGACTAGCGGAGAACAATGAGCAGTTCTTC.

This clonotype has at least ten counts. The rearrangement links TRBV11-3 to TRBJ1-6, with unresolved D. The CDR3 is 13 residues long. Trimming removed 5 bases from V and 6 bases from J, with 8 bases in between. Germline V lookup: CDR1 SGHNT, CDR2 YENEEA. The CDR3 region is CASSAHRNSPLHF. The DNA of the CDR3 is TGTGCCAGCAGCGCCCACCGTAATTCACCCCTCCACTTT.

This chain uses TRBV14 with TRBJ2-3; 7 nucleotides match TRBD2. Germline loops: CDR1 SGHDN, CDR2 FVKESK. CDR3 length: 17 residues. J was trimmed by 2 bases and V by 0 bases; bases with no gene match: 8. CDR3 sequence reads: CASSQDHNREATDTQYF. For the CDR3, the DNA is TGTGCCAGCAGCCAAGATCACAACCGGGAGGCCACAGATACGCAGTATTTT.

This clonotype was picked up many times. The V call is TRBV20-1, the J call TRBJ2-3; no firm D call. The CDR3 runs to 13 residues. Deletions cut 2 bases from V and 4 bases from J, with 10 bases between. In germline, CDR1 is DFQATT, CDR2 SNEGSKA (reference sequence). The chain's CDR3 is CSARRIWPDTQYF. Here the CDR3 DNA reads TGCAGTGCTAGACGCATTTGGCCAGATACGCAGTATTTT.

This chain connects TRBV4-1 to TRBJ2-1; 12 positions agree with TRBD2. J gave up 8 bases and V 1 base, and 9 bases lay outside the gene matches. Germline-derived CDR1 and CDR2 are MGHRA and YSYEKL. CDR3 size: 17 residues. The CDR3 reads CASSQATLAGGLDEQFF. Written as DNA, the CDR3 is TGCGCCAGCAGCCAAGCTACTCTAGCGGGAGGGCTGGATGAGCAGTTCTTC.

This clonotype has ten or more counts. This chain uses TRBV7-8 with TRBJ2-1; D is unresolved. CDR1 is SGHVS and CDR2 is FQNEAQ in the germline V gene. V dropped 1 base and J dropped 0 bases, with 19 bases sitting between them. This CDR3 is 19 amino acids long. The CDR3 DNA follows: TGTGCCAGCAGCTTAGTCTCTCCCGCTAGTTTAAGCTCCTACAATGAGCAGTTCTTC. It yields the protein CASSLVSPASLSSYNEQFF.

This clonotype was observed at least ten times. The chain combines TRBV20-1 with TRBJ2-5, with 11 bases aligning to TRBD2. Germline V CDR1 and CDR2: DFQATT, SNEGSKA (reference sequence). The CDR3 has 15 residues. V dropped 3 bases and J dropped 5; count of bases not matched to a gene: 8. The CDR3 reads CSASTSGSILETQYF. CDR3 DNA sequence: TGCAGTGCTAGTACTAGCGGGAGTATTTTGGAGACCCAGTACTTC.

This clonotype came up a few times. This chain links TRBV7-9 with TRBJ1-5; 7 bases are a match to TRBD1. J lost 3 bases, V lost 3 bases, and 2 bases had no gene match. There are 14 residues in the CDR3. Germline V gives CDR1 SEHNR, CDR2 FQNEAQ (reference sequence). CDR3 coding DNA: TGTGCCAGCAGCTTGGGACAGCACAATCAGCCCCAGCATTTT. Protein sequence: CASSLGQHNQPQHF.

About this clonotype itself: Relative to the germline gene, one junction end is altered; a read error may explain this. The rearrangement joins TRBV20-1 to TRBJ2-7; D perhaps matches TRBD2 (6 bases). The CDR3 contains 14 residues. The germline gives CDR1 DFQATT, CDR2 SNEGSKA (reference sequence). This chain's CDR3 is CSARDDGRSYELYF. The CDR3 DNA reads TGCAGTGCTAGAGATGACGGGAGATCCTACGAGCTGTACTTC.

A few counts support this clonotype. The V and J genes are TRBV5-5 and TRBJ1-1; 7 bases agree with TRBD1. The CDR3 spans 12 residues. J gave up 11 bases and V 2 bases, and 6 bases lay outside the gene matches. CDR1 and CDR2 from the germline V gene are SGHKS and YYEKEE (reference sequence). DNA for the CDR3: TGTGCCAGCAGCTTCGGAACAGGGGACGCTTTCTTT. Amino acid sequence: CASSFGTGDAFF.

The chain's CDR3 is CSARGASGRGNLNEQFF. CDR3 coding DNA: TGCAGTGCTAGAGGGGCTAGCGGGAGGGGAAATCTAAATGAGCAGTTCTTC. The chain links TRBV20-1 to TRBJ2-1; 12 bases are shared with TRBD2. The CDR3 is made up of 17 amino acids. V shed 1 base, J shed 7 bases, and the junction held 11 bases outside the gene matches. Germline V gives CDR1 DFQATT, CDR2 SNEGSKA (reference sequence).

There are a few counts of this clonotype. The V call is TRBV27, the J call TRBJ1-6; D gene ambiguous. The CDR3 loop spans 17 amino acids. Trimming took off 0 bases at V and 0 bases at J, with 9 bases between the two ends. Per the germline V gene, CDR1 is MNHEY and CDR2 is SMNVEV (reference sequence). The CDR3 DNA is TGTGCCAGCAGTTTATCGACCCGCAGCTCCTATAATTCACCCCTCCACTTT. It codes for CASSLSTRSSYNSPLHF.

The chain has TRBV7-6 and TRBJ2-2; tentatively, D is TRBD1 or TRBD2 (6 bases each). Germline V gene sequence: CDR1 SGHVS, CDR2 FNYEAQ. The CDR3 spans 16 residues. V was trimmed by 5 bases and J by 4 bases, leaving 17 bases between them. CDR3 region: CASSPRDILITGELFF. The DNA for the CDR3 is TGTGCCAGCAGCCCGCGGGACATCCTAATCACCGGGGAGCTGTTTTTT.

This clonotype was seen repeatedly, ten times or more. Being one base from a much bigger clone, this may be a read error. V and J are TRBV3-1 and TRBJ1-1; no firm D call. The CDR3 length is 13 residues. V lost 2 bases, J lost 1 base, and 5 bases lay in between. CDR1 and CDR2 (germline): LGHDT, YNNKEL (reference sequence). CDR3 sequence: CASSQLENTEAFF. CDR3 bases: TGTGCCAGCAGCCAACTCGAGAACACTGAAGCTTTCTTT.

The chain couples TRBV6-2 or TRBV6-3 to TRBJ1-1; no clear D gene. Trimming removed 6 bases from V and 3 bases from J, with 17 bases in between. Per germline, CDR1 MNHEY and CDR2 SVGEGT. This CDR3 is 15 amino acids long. CDR3 protein: CASSDGVLGYTEAFF. The CDR3, as DNA: TGTGCCAGCAGCGATGGGGTCCTGGGGTACACTGAAGCTTTCTTT.

This clonotype has just a few counts. This sequence joins TRBV6-1 and TRBJ2-5, with 12 bases aligning to TRBD2. This CDR3 spans 14 amino acids. Per the germline V gene, CDR1 is MNHNS and CDR2 is SASEGT. V lost 7 bases and J lost 4; bases outside the gene matches: 4. CDR3 residues: CASTRLAGVETQYF. CDR3 DNA sequence: TGTGCCAGCACCAGACTAGCGGGAGTAGAGACCCAGTACTTC.

This clonotype came up a few times. The chain recombines TRBV7-3 with TRBJ2-2; the D is unclear. The CDR3 spans 12 residues. V shed 3 bases and J shed 8 bases, with 7 bases lying between them. Germline V gives CDR1 SGHTA, CDR2 FQGTGA. The CDR3: CASSFREGELFF. The CDR3 bases are TGTGCCAGCAGCTTTCGAGAAGGGGAGCTGTTTTTT.

This clonotype was detected many times. Mismatch with germline at one junction end may stem from a read error. For the CDR3, the DNA is TGTGCCAGCACCCTTTGGGGGAAGGGTTACGGGCAGTACTTC. This encodes CASTLWGKGYGQYF. This rearrangement joins TRBV28 to TRBJ2-7, with D possibly called TRBD1 or TRBD2 (5 bases each). Germline CDR1 is MDHEN and CDR2 is SYDVKM. The CDR3 loop spans 14 amino acids.

This clonotype has at least ten counts. The genes are TRBV7-2 and TRBJ1-2, with TRBD1 matching 7 bases. The V gene's germline CDR1 is SGHTA and CDR2 FQGNSA. This CDR3 has 15 residues. The J segment lost 6 bases and the V segment lost 4 bases, leaving 11 bases of the junction unmatched. The CDR3 DNA sequence: TGTGCCAGCAGCTCACCCACGACAGGGTACCATGGCTACACCTTC. Protein product: CASSSPTTGYHGYTF.

In this sample, this clonotype turned up many times. Written as DNA, the CDR3 is TGCAGTGCTAGTCGGGACAGTTACAATGAGCAGTTCTTC. This translates into CSASRDSYNEQFF. The V gene is TRBV20-1, the J gene TRBJ2-1; TRBD1 agrees at 7 bases. Germline V gene sequence: CDR1 DFQATT, CDR2 SNEGSKA (reference sequence). This CDR3 has 13 residues. The junction had 3 bases not matched to a gene; V was cut back by 3 bases and J by 4 bases.

The sample holds a few counts of this clonotype. The V gene is TRBV9, the J gene TRBJ2-2; unclear D gene. Trimming removed 3 bases at V and 7 bases at J, with 22 bases between. CDR3 size: 17 residues. CDR1 is SGDLS and CDR2 is YYNGEE in the germline V gene. CDR3 DNA: TGTGCCAGCAGCGAGCCCGACGGTCCAACACTCGGCGGGGAGCTGTTTTTT. This sequence encodes CASSEPDGPTLGGELFF.

This clonotype was picked up a small number of times. The chain employs TRBV12-3 or TRBV12-4 and TRBJ1-1, with 10 positions matching TRBD1. The CDR3 is 15 amino acids. V lost 5 bases, J lost 4 bases, and 7 bases stayed unmatched. The CDR3 region is CASSQWDRGITEAFF. The CDR3 DNA reads as TGTGCCAGCAGTCAATGGGACAGGGGAATCACTGAAGCTTTCTTT.